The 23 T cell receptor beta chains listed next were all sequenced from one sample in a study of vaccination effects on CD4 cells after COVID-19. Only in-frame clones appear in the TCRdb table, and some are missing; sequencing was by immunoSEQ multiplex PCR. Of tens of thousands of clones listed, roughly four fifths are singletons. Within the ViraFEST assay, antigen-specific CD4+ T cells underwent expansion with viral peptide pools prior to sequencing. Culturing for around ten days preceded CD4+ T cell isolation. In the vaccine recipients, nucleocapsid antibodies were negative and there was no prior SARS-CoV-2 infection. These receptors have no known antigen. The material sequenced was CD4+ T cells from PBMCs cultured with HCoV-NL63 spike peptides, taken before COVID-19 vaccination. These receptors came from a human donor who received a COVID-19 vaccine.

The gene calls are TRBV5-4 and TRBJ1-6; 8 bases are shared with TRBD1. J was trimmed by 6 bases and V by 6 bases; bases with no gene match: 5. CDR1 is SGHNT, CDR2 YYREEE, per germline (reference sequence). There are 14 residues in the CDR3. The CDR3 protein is CASNLDRGNSPLHF. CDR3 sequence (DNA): TGTGCCAGCAACCTAGACAGGGGTAATTCACCCCTCCACTTT.

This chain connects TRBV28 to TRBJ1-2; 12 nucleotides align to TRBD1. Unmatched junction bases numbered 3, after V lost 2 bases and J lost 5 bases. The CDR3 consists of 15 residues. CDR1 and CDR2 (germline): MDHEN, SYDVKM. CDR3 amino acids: CASSLGTGGGYGYTF. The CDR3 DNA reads TGTGCCAGCAGTTTAGGGACAGGGGGCGGGTATGGCTACACCTTC.

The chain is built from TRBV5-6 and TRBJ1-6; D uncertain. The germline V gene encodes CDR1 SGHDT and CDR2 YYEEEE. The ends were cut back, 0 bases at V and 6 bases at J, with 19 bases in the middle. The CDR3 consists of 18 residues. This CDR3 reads CASSLDRGQSNPNSPLHF. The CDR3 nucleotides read TGTGCCAGCAGCTTGGATAGAGGCCAGTCGAATCCTAATTCACCCCTCCACTTT.

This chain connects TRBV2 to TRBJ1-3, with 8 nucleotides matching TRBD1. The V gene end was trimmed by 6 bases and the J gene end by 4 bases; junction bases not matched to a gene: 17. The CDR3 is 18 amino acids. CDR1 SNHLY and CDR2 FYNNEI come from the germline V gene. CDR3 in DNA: TGTGCCAGCAGCCGATACTATTTTGCCCGGGACAGGGGAAACACCATATATTTT. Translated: CASSRYYFARDRGNTIYF.

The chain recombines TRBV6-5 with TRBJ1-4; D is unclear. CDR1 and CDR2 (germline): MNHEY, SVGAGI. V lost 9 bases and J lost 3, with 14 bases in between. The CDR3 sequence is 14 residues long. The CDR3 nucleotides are TGTGCCAGTACACTATACGGACCTAATGAAAAACTGTTTTTT. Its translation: CASTLYGPNEKLFF.

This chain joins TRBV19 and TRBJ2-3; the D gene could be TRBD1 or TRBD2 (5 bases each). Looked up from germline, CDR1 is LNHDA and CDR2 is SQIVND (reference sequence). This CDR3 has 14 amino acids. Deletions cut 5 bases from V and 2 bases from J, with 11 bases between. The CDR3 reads CASSVGTFTDTQYF. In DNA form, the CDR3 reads TGTGCCAGTAGTGTCGGGACGTTCACAGATACGCAGTATTTT. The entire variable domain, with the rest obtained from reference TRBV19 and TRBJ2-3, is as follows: DGGITQSPKYLFRKEGQNVTLSCEQNLNHDAMYWYRQDPGQGLRLIYYSQIVNDFQKGDIAEGYSVSREKKESFPLTVTSAQKNPTAFYLCASSVGTFTDTQYFGPGTRLTVL.

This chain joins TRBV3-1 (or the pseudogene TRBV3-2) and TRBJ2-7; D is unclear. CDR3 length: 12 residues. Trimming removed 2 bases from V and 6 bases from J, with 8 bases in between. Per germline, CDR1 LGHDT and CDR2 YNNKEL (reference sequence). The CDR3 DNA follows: TGTGCCAGCAGCCAAACATCGGGCGAGCAGTACGTC. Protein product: CASSQTSGEQYV.

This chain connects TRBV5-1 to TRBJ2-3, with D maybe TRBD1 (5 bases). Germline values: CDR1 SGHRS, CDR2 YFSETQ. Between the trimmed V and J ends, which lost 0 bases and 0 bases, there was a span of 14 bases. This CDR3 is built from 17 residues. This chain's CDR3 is CASSLDPTAISTDTQYF. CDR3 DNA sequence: TGCGCCAGCAGCTTGGACCCGACAGCTATCAGCACAGATACGCAGTATTTT.

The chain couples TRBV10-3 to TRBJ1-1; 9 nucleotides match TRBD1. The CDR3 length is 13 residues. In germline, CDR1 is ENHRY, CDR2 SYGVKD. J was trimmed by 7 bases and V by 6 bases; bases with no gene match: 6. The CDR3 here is CAIRPDRGYEAFF. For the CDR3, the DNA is TGTGCCATCAGACCCGACAGGGGGTATGAAGCTTTCTTT.

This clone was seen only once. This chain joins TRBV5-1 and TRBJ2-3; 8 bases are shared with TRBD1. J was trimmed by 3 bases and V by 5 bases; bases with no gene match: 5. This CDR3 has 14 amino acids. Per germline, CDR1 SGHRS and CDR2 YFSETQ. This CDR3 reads CASSSDRVTDTQYF. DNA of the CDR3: TGCGCCAGCAGTTCGGACAGGGTAACAGATACGCAGTATTTT.

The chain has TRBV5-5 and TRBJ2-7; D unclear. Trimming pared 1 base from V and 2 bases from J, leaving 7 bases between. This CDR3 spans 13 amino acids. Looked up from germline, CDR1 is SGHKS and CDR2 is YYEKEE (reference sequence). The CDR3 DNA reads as TGTGCCAGCAGCTTGAACGGCCCCTACGAGCAGTACGTC. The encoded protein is CASSLNGPYEQYV.

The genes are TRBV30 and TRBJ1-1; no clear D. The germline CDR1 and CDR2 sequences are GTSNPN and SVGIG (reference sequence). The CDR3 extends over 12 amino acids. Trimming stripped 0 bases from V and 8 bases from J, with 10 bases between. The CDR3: CAWSVLGSEAFF. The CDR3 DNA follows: TGTGCCTGGAGTGTACTGGGCAGCGAAGCTTTCTTT.

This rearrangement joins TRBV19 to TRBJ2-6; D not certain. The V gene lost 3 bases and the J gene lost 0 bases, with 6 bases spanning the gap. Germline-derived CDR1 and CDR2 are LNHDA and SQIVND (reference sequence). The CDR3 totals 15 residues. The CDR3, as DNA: TGTGCCAGTAGTATTTTCGGCTCTGGGGCCAACGTCCTGACTTTC. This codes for CASSIFGSGANVLTF.

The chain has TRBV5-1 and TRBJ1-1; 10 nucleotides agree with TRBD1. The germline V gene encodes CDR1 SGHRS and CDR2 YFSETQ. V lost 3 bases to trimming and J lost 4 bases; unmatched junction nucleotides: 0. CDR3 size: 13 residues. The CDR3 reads CASSWDRGTEAFF. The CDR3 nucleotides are TGCGCCAGCAGCTGGGACAGGGGCACTGAAGCTTTCTTT.

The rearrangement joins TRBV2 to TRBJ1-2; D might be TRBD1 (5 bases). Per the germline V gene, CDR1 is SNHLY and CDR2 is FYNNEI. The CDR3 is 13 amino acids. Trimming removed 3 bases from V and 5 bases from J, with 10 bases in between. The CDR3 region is CASSEGREYGYTF. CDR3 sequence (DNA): TGTGCCAGCAGTGAGGGGCGGGAATATGGCTACACCTTC.

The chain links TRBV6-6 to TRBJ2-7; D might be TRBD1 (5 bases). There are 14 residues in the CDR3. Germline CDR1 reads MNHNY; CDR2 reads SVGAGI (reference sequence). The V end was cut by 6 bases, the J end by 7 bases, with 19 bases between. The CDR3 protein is CASSTTDSTGEQYV. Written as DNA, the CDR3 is TGTGCCAGCAGCACTACTGACAGTACTGGTGAGCAGTACGTC.

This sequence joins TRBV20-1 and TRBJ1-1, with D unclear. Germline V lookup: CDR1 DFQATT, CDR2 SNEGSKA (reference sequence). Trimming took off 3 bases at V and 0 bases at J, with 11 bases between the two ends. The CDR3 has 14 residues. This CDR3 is CSASLVEMNTEAFF. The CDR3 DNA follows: TGCAGTGCTAGTCTGGTCGAAATGAACACTGAAGCTTTCTTT.

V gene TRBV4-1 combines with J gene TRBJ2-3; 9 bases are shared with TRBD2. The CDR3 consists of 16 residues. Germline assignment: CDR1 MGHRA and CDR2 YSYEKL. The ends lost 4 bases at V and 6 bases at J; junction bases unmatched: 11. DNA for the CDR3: TGCGCCAGCAGCCTACTGCCGGGACTAGCCGCCGATACGCAGTATTTT. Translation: CASSLLPGLAADTQYF.

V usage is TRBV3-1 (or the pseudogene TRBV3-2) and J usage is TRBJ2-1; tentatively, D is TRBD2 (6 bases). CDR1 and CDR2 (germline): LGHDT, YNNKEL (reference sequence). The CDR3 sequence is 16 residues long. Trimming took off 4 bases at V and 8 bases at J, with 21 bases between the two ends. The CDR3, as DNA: TGTGCCAGCAGCCGGTTAAAACAGACTAGTTCTGATGAGCAGTTCTTC. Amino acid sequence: CASSRLKQTSSDEQFF.

The CDR3 DNA reads TGTGCCAGCAGGACAGGGACCTATCAGCCCCAGCATTTT. It codes for CASRTGTYQPQHF. The chain joins TRBV12-3 or TRBV12-4 to TRBJ1-5; the match to TRBD1 covers 7 bases. Trimming removed 6 bases from V and 5 bases from J; junction bases left unmatched: 4. The CDR3 contains 13 residues.

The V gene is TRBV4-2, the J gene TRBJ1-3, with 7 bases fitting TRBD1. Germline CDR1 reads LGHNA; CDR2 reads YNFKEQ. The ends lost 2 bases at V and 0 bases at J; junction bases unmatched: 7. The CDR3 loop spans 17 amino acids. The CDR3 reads CASSQIQGPSSGNTIYF. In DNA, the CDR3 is TGTGCCAGCAGCCAAATACAGGGGCCCTCCTCTGGAAACACCATATATTTT.

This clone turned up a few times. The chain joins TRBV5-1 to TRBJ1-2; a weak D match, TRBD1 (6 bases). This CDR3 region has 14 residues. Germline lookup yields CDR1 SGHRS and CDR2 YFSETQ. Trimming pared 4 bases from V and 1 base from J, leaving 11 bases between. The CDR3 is CASSREGVNYGYTF. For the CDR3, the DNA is TGCGCCAGCAGCCGGGAGGGGGTTAACTATGGCTACACCTTC.

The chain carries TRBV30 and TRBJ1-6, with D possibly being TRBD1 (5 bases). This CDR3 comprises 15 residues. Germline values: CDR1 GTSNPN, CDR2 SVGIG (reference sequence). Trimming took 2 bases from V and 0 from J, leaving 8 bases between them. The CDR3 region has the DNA TGTGCCTGGAGTCCAGGGAGCTCCTATAATTCACCCCTCCACTTT. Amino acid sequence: CAWSPGSSYNSPLHF.